The rows below give T cell receptor beta chains drawn from one sample of a study of CD8+ T cells in alopecia areata. Sequencing was performed with immunoSEQ multiplex PCR; in TCRdb, only in-frame clones are kept and a portion is missing. The sample yields 150,000 to 200,000 clones, about 70% seen once. Source: CD8+ T cells sorted from blood, taken at week 0. These receptors all stem from a human donor with alopecia areata. The CDR3 runs from the conserved cysteine through the conserved F or W. Fields, in order: CDR3 length, D gene, V gene, J gene, clone size, CDR3 protein, CDR3 DNA. A D gene is named only where the DNA matches it firmly. Not every row has a clone size; where given, it reads once, few, many or a size class.

CDR3 length: 13; D gene: -; V gene: TRBV27; J gene: TRBJ1-5; clone size: -; CDR3 protein: CASSFYPNQPQHF; CDR3 DNA: TGTGCCAGCAGTTTTTATCCGAATCAGCCCCAGCATTTT
CDR3 length: 14; D gene: TRBD1; V gene: TRBV13; J gene: TRBJ2-7; clone size: -; CDR3 protein: CASSRGTGVDEQYF; CDR3 DNA: TGTGCCAGCAGCCGCGGGACAGGGGTTGACGAGCAGTACTTC
CDR3 length: 15; D gene: TRBD1; V gene: TRBV28; J gene: TRBJ1-5; clone size: -; CDR3 protein: CASRKSRQGVQPQHF; CDR3 DNA: TGTGCCAGCAGAAAAAGCCGGCAGGGGGTTCAGCCCCAGCATTTT
CDR3 length: 11; D gene: TRBD1; V gene: TRBV2; J gene: TRBJ2-1; clone size: -; CDR3 protein: CASSVGTAKFF; CDR3 DNA: TGTGCCAGCAGTGTTGGGACAGCGAAGTTCTTC
CDR3 length: 15; D gene: -; V gene: TRBV6-6; J gene: TRBJ1-5; clone size: few; CDR3 protein: CASSYSTRRNQPQHF; CDR3 DNA: TGTGCCAGCAGTTACTCCACGAGGCGCAATCAGCCCCAGCATTTT
CDR3 length: 16; D gene: -; V gene: TRBV15; J gene: TRBJ2-3; clone size: -; CDR3 protein: CATSSEPGPRTDTQYF; CDR3 DNA: TGTGCCACCAGCTCCGAACCGGGACCGAGAACAGATACGCAGTATTTT
CDR3 length: 15; D gene: -; V gene: TRBV23-1; J gene: TRBJ2-7; clone size: -; CDR3 protein: CASPAHRAGPYEQYF; CDR3 DNA: TGCGCCAGCCCCGCACACAGGGCCGGGCCCTACGAGCAGTACTTC
CDR3 length: 14; D gene: -; V gene: TRBV13; J gene: TRBJ2-7; clone size: -; CDR3 protein: CASSPLVGFYEQYF; CDR3 DNA: TGTGCCAGCAGCCCCCTTGTCGGGTTCTACGAGCAGTACTTC
CDR3 length: 14; D gene: -; V gene: TRBV29-1; J gene: TRBJ1-1; clone size: few; CDR3 protein: CSVVERTRGTEAFF; CDR3 DNA: TGCAGCGTTGTAGAGAGGACCCGGGGCACTGAAGCTTTCTTT
CDR3 length: 13; D gene: -; V gene: TRBV6-1; J gene: TRBJ1-1; clone size: -; CDR3 protein: CASYDRKNTEAFF; CDR3 DNA: TGTGCCAGCTACGACAGGAAGAACACTGAAGCTTTCTTT
CDR3 length: 15; D gene: -; V gene: TRBV5-1; J gene: TRBJ2-1; clone size: few; CDR3 protein: CASSLGRYAYNEQFF; CDR3 DNA: TGCGCCAGCAGCCTCGGACGATACGCATACAATGAGCAGTTCTTC
CDR3 length: 14; D gene: -; V gene: TRBV6-5; J gene: TRBJ2-5; clone size: few; CDR3 protein: CASSYSLMGETQYF; CDR3 DNA: TGTGCCAGCAGTTACTCCCTAATGGGGGAGACCCAGTACTTC
CDR3 length: 15; D gene: TRBD1; V gene: TRBV13; J gene: TRBJ2-7; clone size: few; CDR3 protein: CASSPDRGPSGEQYF; CDR3 DNA: TGTGCCAGCAGCCCAGACAGGGGGCCTTCGGGGGAGCAGTACTTC
CDR3 length: 18; D gene: TRBD1; V gene: TRBV12-5; J gene: TRBJ2-3; clone size: -; CDR3 protein: CASGLVIWDSKSTDTQYF; CDR3 DNA: TGTGCTAGTGGTTTGGTAATATGGGACAGCAAAAGCACAGATACGCAGTATTTT
CDR3 length: 14; D gene: TRBD2; V gene: TRBV10-2; J gene: TRBJ2-5; clone size: once; CDR3 protein: CASSLVRTSGGEYF; CDR3 DNA: TGCGCCAGCAGCCTCGTCCGGACTAGCGGGGGGGAGTACTTC
CDR3 length: 13; D gene: -; V gene: TRBV27; J gene: TRBJ2-2; clone size: -; CDR3 protein: CASSLGGTGELFF; CDR3 DNA: TGTGCCAGCAGCCTAGGGGGCACCGGGGAGCTGTTTTTT
CDR3 length: 19; D gene: TRBD1; V gene: TRBV7-9; J gene: TRBJ2-7; clone size: -; CDR3 protein: CATQAGTGADPTRTYEQYF; CDR3 DNA: TGTGCCACCCAAGCCGGGACAGGGGCCGATCCGACTAGGACCTACGAGCAGTACTTC
CDR3 length: 13; D gene: -; V gene: TRBV12-5; J gene: TRBJ2-1; clone size: once; CDR3 protein: CASGPTVSNEQFF; CDR3 DNA: TGTGCTAGTGGTCCGACAGTATCCAATGAGCAGTTCTTC
CDR3 length: 13; D gene: -; V gene: TRBV6-5; J gene: TRBJ2-3; clone size: -; CDR3 protein: CASSLGGTDTQYF; CDR3 DNA: TGTGCCAGCTCCCTCGGAGGCACAGATACGCAGTATTTT
CDR3 length: 12; D gene: -; V gene: TRBV7-9; J gene: TRBJ2-1; clone size: few; CDR3 protein: CASSVTYNEQFF; CDR3 DNA: TGTGCCAGCAGCGTAACCTACAATGAGCAGTTCTTC
CDR3 length: 12; D gene: -; V gene: TRBV5-6; J gene: TRBJ1-2; clone size: -; CDR3 protein: CASSEGDYGYTF; CDR3 DNA: TGTGCCAGCAGCGAGGGAGACTATGGCTACACCTTC
CDR3 length: 14; D gene: -; V gene: TRBV19; J gene: TRBJ1-1; clone size: few; CDR3 protein: CASMWGHTNTEAFF; CDR3 DNA: TGTGCCAGTATGTGGGGACACACGAACACTGAAGCTTTCTTT
CDR3 length: 15; D gene: -; V gene: TRBV27; J gene: TRBJ1-6; clone size: -; CDR3 protein: CASSSSENSGSPLHF; CDR3 DNA: TGTGCCAGCAGCTCTTCGGAAAATTCGGGTTCACCCCTCCACTTT
CDR3 length: 13; D gene: -; V gene: TRBV29-1; J gene: TRBJ2-7; clone size: -; CDR3 protein: CSVEVDSPYEQYF; CDR3 DNA: TGCAGCGTTGAGGTGGACTCCCCTTACGAGCAGTACTTC
CDR3 length: 12; D gene: -; V gene: TRBV10-1; J gene: TRBJ2-7; clone size: -; CDR3 protein: CATRELNYEQYF; CDR3 DNA: TGCGCAACACGGGAACTAAACTACGAGCAGTACTTC
CDR3 length: 12; D gene: -; V gene: TRBV6-5; J gene: TRBJ2-3; clone size: -; CDR3 protein: CASVLSGDTQYF; CDR3 DNA: TGTGCCAGCGTCCTTTCGGGAGATACGCAGTATTTT
CDR3 length: 17; D gene: -; V gene: TRBV11-1; J gene: TRBJ2-5; clone size: -; CDR3 protein: CASSLIRSRGSRETQYF; CDR3 DNA: TGTGCCAGCAGCTTAATTCGGTCTAGGGGCTCTCGGGAGACCCAGTACTTC
CDR3 length: 11; D gene: -; V gene: TRBV30; J gene: TRBJ1-1; clone size: -; CDR3 protein: CAWGKNTEAFF; CDR3 DNA: TGTGCCTGGGGGAAGAACACTGAAGCTTTCTTT
CDR3 length: 13; D gene: -; V gene: TRBV5-4; J gene: TRBJ2-1; clone size: -; CDR3 protein: CASSFRAYNEQFF; CDR3 DNA: TGTGCCAGCAGCTTTCGGGCCTACAATGAGCAGTTCTTC
CDR3 length: 12; D gene: TRBD1; V gene: TRBV10-3; J gene: TRBJ1-1; clone size: -; CDR3 protein: CAISGDSPEAFF; CDR3 DNA: TGTGCCATCAGTGGGGACAGTCCTGAAGCTTTCTTT
CDR3 length: 16; D gene: -; V gene: TRBV19; J gene: TRBJ1-5; clone size: -; CDR3 protein: CASSPVYGRQEKPQHF; CDR3 DNA: TGTGCCAGCTCACCCGTTTATGGTCGCCAAGAGAAGCCCCAGCATTTT
CDR3 length: 11; D gene: -; V gene: TRBV19; J gene: TRBJ1-2; clone size: once; CDR3 protein: CASSIAWGYTF; CDR3 DNA: TGTGCCAGTAGTATCGCATGGGGCTACACCTTC
CDR3 length: 16; D gene: -; V gene: TRBV9; J gene: TRBJ1-2; clone size: -; CDR3 protein: CASSLSAGVDVGGYTF; CDR3 DNA: TGTGCCAGCAGCCTTTCAGCCGGGGTTGACGTGGGTGGCTACACCTTC
CDR3 length: 12; D gene: -; V gene: TRBV5-6; J gene: TRBJ2-5; clone size: -; CDR3 protein: CASSLGTETQYF; CDR3 DNA: TGTGCCAGCAGCTTGGGGACGGAGACCCAGTACTTC
CDR3 length: 13; D gene: -; V gene: TRBV5-1; J gene: TRBJ1-1; clone size: -; CDR3 protein: CASSFAGVTEAFF; CDR3 DNA: TGCGCCAGCAGCTTCGCAGGGGTCACTGAAGCTTTCTTT
CDR3 length: 13; D gene: -; V gene: TRBV5-1; J gene: TRBJ2-1; clone size: -; CDR3 protein: CASSKNTYNEQFF; CDR3 DNA: TGCGCCAGCAGCAAGAATACCTACAATGAGCAGTTCTTC
CDR3 length: 16; D gene: TRBD1; V gene: TRBV9; J gene: TRBJ2-5; clone size: -; CDR3 protein: CASSGAGTGVEETQYF; CDR3 DNA: TGTGCCAGCAGCGGGGCCGGGACAGGGGTTGAAGAGACCCAGTACTTC
CDR3 length: 16; D gene: -; V gene: TRBV11-2; J gene: TRBJ2-1; clone size: -; CDR3 protein: CASSSKRQSSYNEQFF; CDR3 DNA: TGTGCCAGCAGCTCCAAGCGGCAGAGCTCCTACAATGAGCAGTTCTTC
CDR3 length: 17; D gene: -; V gene: TRBV6-1; J gene: TRBJ1-6; clone size: -; CDR3 protein: CASSEVTASSYNSPLHF; CDR3 DNA: TGTGCCAGCAGTGAAGTGACCGCGAGCTCCTATAATTCACCCCTCCACTTT
CDR3 length: 13; D gene: -; V gene: TRBV30; J gene: TRBJ2-1; clone size: few; CDR3 protein: CAWSVGGLNEQFF; CDR3 DNA: TGTGCCTGGAGTGTGGGGGGACTCAATGAGCAGTTCTTC
CDR3 length: 15; D gene: TRBD2; V gene: TRBV2; J gene: TRBJ2-1; clone size: many; CDR3 protein: CASSEGLEPRNEQFF; CDR3 DNA: TGTGCCAGCAGTGAGGGACTAGAGCCCCGCAATGAGCAGTTCTTC
CDR3 length: 15; D gene: TRBD1; V gene: TRBV9; J gene: TRBJ1-1; clone size: -; CDR3 protein: CASSVGGQANTEAFF; CDR3 DNA: TGTGCCAGCAGCGTAGGAGGACAGGCTAACACTGAAGCTTTCTTT
CDR3 length: 14; D gene: -; V gene: TRBV25-1; J gene: TRBJ1-2; clone size: few; CDR3 protein: CASSWQGSRVGYTF; CDR3 DNA: TGTGCCAGCAGTTGGCAGGGCAGTCGGGTTGGCTACACCTTC
CDR3 length: 12; D gene: -; V gene: TRBV29-1; J gene: TRBJ2-2; clone size: once; CDR3 protein: CSVLQDTGELFF; CDR3 DNA: TGCAGCGTCCTACAAGACACCGGGGAGCTGTTTTTT
CDR3 length: 15; D gene: -; V gene: TRBV29-1; J gene: TRBJ2-3; clone size: -; CDR3 protein: CSVEGGDRNTDTQYF; CDR3 DNA: TGCAGCGTTGAAGGGGGCGACAGAAACACAGATACGCAGTATTTT
CDR3 length: 14; D gene: -; V gene: TRBV5-5; J gene: TRBJ2-2; clone size: few; CDR3 protein: CASSLSRNTGELFF; CDR3 DNA: TGTGCCAGCAGCTTATCAAGAAACACCGGGGAGCTGTTTTTT
CDR3 length: 15; D gene: -; V gene: TRBV7-9; J gene: TRBJ1-2; clone size: few; CDR3 protein: CASSLAQGQPYGYTF; CDR3 DNA: TGTGCCAGCAGCTTAGCGCAAGGGCAGCCCTATGGCTACACCTTC
CDR3 length: 12; D gene: -; V gene: TRBV4-1; J gene: TRBJ1-1; clone size: -; CDR3 protein: CASSQDLIEAFF; CDR3 DNA: TGCGCCAGCAGCCAAGATCTCATTGAAGCTTTCTTT
CDR3 length: 14; D gene: TRBD1; V gene: TRBV28; J gene: TRBJ1-2; clone size: few; CDR3 protein: CASRPTTTGTGDTF; CDR3 DNA: TGTGCCAGCAGACCCACGACGACAGGGACGGGGGACACCTTC
CDR3 length: 14; D gene: -; V gene: TRBV5-1; J gene: TRBJ2-7; clone size: -; CDR3 protein: CASSLDRKYYEQYF; CDR3 DNA: TGCGCCAGCAGCTTGGACAGGAAGTACTACGAGCAGTACTTC
CDR3 length: 13; D gene: TRBD2; V gene: TRBV29-1; J gene: TRBJ2-7; clone size: few; CDR3 protein: CSVEGLAGYEQYF; CDR3 DNA: TGCAGCGTTGAAGGGCTAGCGGGGTACGAGCAGTACTTC
CDR3 length: 15; D gene: TRBD1; V gene: TRBV5-1; J gene: TRBJ2-3; clone size: -; CDR3 protein: CASSLRQGGTDTQYF; CDR3 DNA: TGCGCCAGCAGCCTGAGACAGGGAGGCACAGATACGCAGTATTTT
CDR3 length: 15; D gene: -; V gene: TRBV7-9; J gene: TRBJ1-1; clone size: medium-sized; CDR3 protein: CASSLEQGMNTEAFF; CDR3 DNA: TGTGCCAGCAGCTTAGAACAGGGCATGAACACTGAAGCTTTCTTT
CDR3 length: 13; D gene: -; V gene: TRBV5-6; J gene: TRBJ1-5; clone size: -; CDR3 protein: CASSYGGSQPQHF; CDR3 DNA: TGTGCCAGCAGCTACGGGGGTAGTCAGCCCCAGCATTTT
CDR3 length: 12; D gene: -; V gene: TRBV6-6; J gene: TRBJ2-7; clone size: once; CDR3 protein: CASSNSSYEQYF; CDR3 DNA: TGTGCCAGCAGCAACAGCTCCTACGAGCAGTACTTC